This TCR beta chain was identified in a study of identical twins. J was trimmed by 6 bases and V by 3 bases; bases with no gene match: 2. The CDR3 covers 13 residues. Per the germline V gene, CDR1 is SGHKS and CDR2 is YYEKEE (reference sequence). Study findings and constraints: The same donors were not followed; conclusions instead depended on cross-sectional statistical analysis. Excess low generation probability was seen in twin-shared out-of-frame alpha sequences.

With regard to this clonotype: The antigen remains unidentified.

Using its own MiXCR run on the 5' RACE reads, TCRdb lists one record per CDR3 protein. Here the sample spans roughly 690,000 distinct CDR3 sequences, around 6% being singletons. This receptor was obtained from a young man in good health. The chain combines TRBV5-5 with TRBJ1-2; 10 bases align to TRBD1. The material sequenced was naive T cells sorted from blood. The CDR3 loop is CASSWDRGDGYTF. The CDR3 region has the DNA TGTGCCAGCAGCTGGGACAGGGGCGATGGCTACACCTTC.